The clone carrying this TCR beta chain was counted a few times. What it binds is unknown. The junction had 12 bases not matched to a gene; V was cut back by 5 bases and J by 5 bases. The CDR3 is made up of 16 amino acids. The germline gives CDR1 SGHAT, CDR2 FQNNGV. These data are taken from a study of T cell repertoires in cytomegalovirus infection. The overall study: Public TCR beta signature analysis indicated the presence of both CMV infection and matching HLA type.

Via MiXCR, TCRdb re-called the reads, giving one row per CDR3 protein. The repertoire includes about 180,000 distinct CDR3 sequences, about a sixth of them detected once, and 25% sits in the top ten. General study findings and limits: Pooled public TCR beta family frequency picked out CMV carriers with the relevant HLA. HLA-C-restricted CMV-specific TCR beta clonotypes prevailed in the ex vivo response.

The sample taken for sequencing was CD8+ T cells from PBMCs. The sequence was obtained from a human donor in good health (CMV status not recorded). Some clones in this sample may be carry-over from other donors' samples. V usage is TRBV11-2 and J usage is TRBJ2-5; TRBD1 agrees at 9 bases. The CDR3, as DNA: TGTGCCAGCAGCCCCTGGCCGGACAGGGGTGATGAGACCCAGTACTTC. Translated, it gives CASSPWPDRGDETQYF.